Each of the 6 T cell receptor beta chains below was sequenced from the same sample in a study of T cells after yellow fever vaccination. TCRdb fed the 5' RACE reads into MiXCR, producing one record per CDR3 protein. The sample has 250,000 or so distinct CDR3 sequences, approximately 6.7% seen once. Sequencing used CD4+ T cells sorted from PBMCs, obtained on the day of the yellow fever booster vaccination. These receptors all stem from a man aged 25-40 years who received the YFV17D yellow fever vaccine.

The chain combines TRBV7-3 with TRBJ2-3, with 10 bases aligning to TRBD2. CDR1 and CDR2 from the germline V gene are SGHTA and FQGTGA. The CDR3 consists of 16 residues. Trimming took 2 bases from V and 5 from J; bases not matched to a gene: 7. CDR3 coding DNA: TGTGCCAGCAGCTTACGGCTAGCGGGAGTTCAAGATACGCAGTATTTT. Translated: CASSLRLAGVQDTQYF.

The rearrangement uses TRBV24-1 and TRBJ2-2; D might be TRBD2 (6 bases). The CDR3 sequence is 15 residues long. From germline, CDR1 is KGHDR and CDR2 SFDVKD. With 3 bases removed from V and 5 bases from J, the gap between germline ends came to 12 bases. The DNA of the CDR3 is TGTGCCACCAGTGATCCCGGACGGGGGACCGGGGAGCTGTTTTTT. Translated, it gives CATSDPGRGTGELFF.

Ten or more counts support this clonotype. The chain recombines TRBV3-1 with TRBJ2-3; 7 positions agree with TRBD1. V shed 6 bases and J 0 bases; nucleotides not matched to a gene: 6. The germline V gene has CDR1 LGHDT and CDR2 YNNKEL (reference sequence). This CDR3 is built from 15 residues. For the CDR3, the DNA is TGTGCCAGCAGGGCCGGGACAGACAGCACAGATACGCAGTATTTT. Translated: CASRAGTDSTDTQYF.

This clonotype was counted many times. The V gene is TRBV5-4, the J gene TRBJ2-1, with no clear D. Deletions cut 3 bases from V and 4 bases from J, with 11 bases between. The germline gives CDR1 SGHNT, CDR2 YYREEE (reference sequence). The CDR3 contains 14 residues. The CDR3 is CASSSRTNYNEQFF. DNA of the CDR3: TGTGCCAGCAGCTCCCGGACCAATTACAATGAGCAGTTCTTC.

This rearrangement joins TRBV7-8 to TRBJ1-5, with D perhaps matching TRBD1 (6 bases). With 3 bases removed from V and 4 bases from J, the gap between germline ends came to 7 bases. CDR1 and CDR2 from the germline V gene are SGHVS and FQNEAQ. This CDR3 comprises 13 residues. The CDR3 region has the DNA TGTGCCAGCAGCTTCGGACAGAATCAGCCCCAGCATTTT. Translation gives CASSFGQNQPQHF.

This clonotype was seen more than once but under ten times. V is TRBV28 and J is TRBJ1-4; D unclear. Per the germline V gene, CDR1 is MDHEN and CDR2 is SYDVKM. This CDR3 has 14 residues. The V end was cut by 3 bases, the J end by 8 bases, with 13 bases between. CDR3 sequence (DNA): TGTGCCAGCAGTTTTAGCCTAAGCGTGGAAAAACTGTTTTTT. Translated: CASSFSLSVEKLFF.